The 25 T cell receptor beta chains below all came from one sample that was sequenced in a study of T cells in localized non-small cell lung cancer (dated by TCRdb to the early 2020s). Libraries were built with the immunoSEQ multiplex PCR assay. This immuneACCESS table, as held by TCRdb, lists in-frame sequences with V and J called but not all clones. Of the missing ones, under half trace to an unresolved V gene in checked studies; the others have no known cause. The sample records about 1,600 clones, 27% of which are singletons. The ten largest clones take up more than 10% of the sample. Sequenced material: lung tumor tissue, taken before any cancer treatment. Receptors originate from a female donor at least 60 years old with stage II lung adenocarcinoma.

The chain joins TRBV10-2 to TRBJ1-5; D perhaps matches TRBD1 (6 bases). CDR3 size: 13 residues. The V end was cut by 8 bases, the J end by 2 bases, with 10 bases between. Looked up from germline, CDR1 is WSHSY and CDR2 is SAAADI. The CDR3 region is CASRGRGNQPQHF. DNA of the CDR3: TGCGCCAGCCGGGGGCGGGGCAATCAGCCCCAGCATTTT.

The J gene is TRBJ2-7, the V gene TRBV19; 8 bases are a match to TRBD1. V lost 7 bases to trimming and J lost 0 bases; unmatched junction nucleotides: 8. This CDR3 contains 15 residues. CDR1 is LNHDA and CDR2 is SQIVND in the germline V gene (reference sequence). The CDR3 sequence: CASTQGAGYSYEQYF. CDR3 DNA sequence: TGTGCCAGTACCCAGGGGGCGGGATACTCCTACGAGCAGTACTTC. The full variable domain, completed using reference TRBV19 and TRBJ2-7, is DGGITQSPKYLFRKEGQNVTLSCEQNLNHDAMYWYRQDPGQGLRLIYYSQIVNDFQKGDIAEGYSVSREKKESFPLTVTSAQKNPTAFYLCASTQGAGYSYEQYFGPGTRLTVT.

This clone was detected a few times. The chain has TRBV6-8 and TRBJ2-7; no clear D gene. V lost 7 bases and J 1 base, leaving 11 bases between the germline ends. The CDR3 is 13 amino acids. The germline V gene encodes CDR1 MNHGY and CDR2 SAAAGT. The CDR3 loop reads CASIRPDSYEQYF. In DNA, the CDR3 is TGTGCCAGCATCCGACCGGATTCCTACGAGCAGTACTTC.

This clone has just a few counts. This chain uses TRBV30 with TRBJ1-4, with no clear D. Trimming took off 0 bases at V and 7 bases at J, with 3 bases between the two ends. This CDR3 comprises 11 residues. Germline V lookup: CDR1 GTSNPN, CDR2 SVGIG (reference sequence). The CDR3 DNA sequence: TGTGCCTGGAGTGTAAGTGAAAAACTGTTTTTT. Encoded protein: CAWSVSEKLFF.

A few counts support this clone. The chain has TRBV29-1 and TRBJ2-3; D may be TRBD1 (6 bases). The CDR3 spans 13 residues. In germline, CDR1 is SQVTM, CDR2 ANQGSEA. V was cut by 8 bases and J by 1 base, with 13 bases left in between. CDR3 sequence: CSLVGGGTDTQYF. The CDR3 DNA reads TGCAGCCTGGTAGGGGGAGGCACAGATACGCAGTATTTT.

This clone has just a few counts. The chain combines TRBV28 with TRBJ1-5; D not certain. V was pared by 5 bases and J by 9 bases, with 14 bases between. Germline lookup yields CDR1 MDHEN and CDR2 SYDVKM. This CDR3 is built from 13 residues. The CDR3 loop is CASSRTLGRPQHF. The CDR3 DNA sequence: TGTGCCAGCAGTAGGACTCTAGGCCGGCCCCAGCATTTT.

This chain connects TRBV10-3 to TRBJ2-3; D is ambiguous. This CDR3 spans 17 amino acids. Trimming pared 0 bases from V and 0 bases from J, leaving 13 bases between. Germline lookup yields CDR1 ENHRY and CDR2 SYGVKD. CDR3 coding DNA: TGTGCCATCAGTGAGTCTCCCAGCGATACTAGCACAGATACGCAGTATTTT. It translates to CAISESPSDTSTDTQYF.

This clone was seen more than once but under ten times. V usage is TRBV2 and J usage is TRBJ2-1; either TRBD1 or TRBD2 may supply D (5 bases each). Germline lookup yields CDR1 SNHLY and CDR2 FYNNEI. The CDR3 sequence is 16 residues long. Trimming pared 2 bases from V and 0 bases from J, leaving 11 bases between. CDR3 amino acids: CASSERGASSYNEQFF. The CDR3 nucleotides read TGTGCCAGCAGTGAACGGGGCGCCAGCTCCTACAATGAGCAGTTCTTC.

The chain is built from TRBV6-8 and TRBJ1-4, with D unclear. CDR1 and CDR2 from the germline V gene are MNHGY and SAAAGT. Trimming stripped 6 bases from V and 6 bases from J, with 11 bases between. This CDR3 contains 13 residues. Written as DNA, the CDR3 is TGTGCCAGCAGGGCCAGGCTTGATGAAAAACTGTTTTTT. This translates into CASRARLDEKLFF.

V usage is TRBV15 and J usage is TRBJ2-1, with 7 bases lining up with TRBD2. The CDR3 spans 18 residues. Germline CDR1 is LNHNV and CDR2 is YYDKDF (reference sequence). V lost 0 bases, J lost 6 bases, and 14 bases stayed unmatched. CDR3 nucleotides: TGTGCCACCAGCAGAGATACCGCCGTGTCGGGACTAAGCAATGAGCAGTTCTTC. Translating it yields CATSRDTAVSGLSNEQFF.

The rearrangement joins TRBV11-3 to TRBJ2-7; TRBD1 agrees at 10 bases. Trimming took 2 bases from V and 6 from J; bases not matched to a gene: 4. In germline, CDR1 is SGHNT, CDR2 YENEEA. The CDR3 runs 14 residues. CDR3 amino acids: CASSLRDRGREQYF. CDR3 coding DNA: TGTGCCAGCAGCTTACGCGACAGGGGGCGCGAGCAGTACTTC.

This sequence joins TRBV5-1 and TRBJ1-4, with 10 bases aligning to TRBD1. The CDR3 spans 14 residues. Looked up from germline, CDR1 is SGHRS and CDR2 is YFSETQ. V lost 4 bases, J lost 5 bases, and 2 bases stayed unmatched. In DNA, the CDR3 is TGCGCCAGCAGCCCGGACAGGGGGAATGAAAAACTGTTTTTT. This gives the protein CASSPDRGNEKLFF.

The chain combines TRBV19 with TRBJ1-5, with D maybe TRBD1 (5 bases). This CDR3 region has 15 residues. The V end lost 8 bases, the J end lost 6 bases, and 20 bases lay between the germline ends. The germline gives CDR1 LNHDA, CDR2 SQIVND (reference sequence). The CDR3 loop is CASLRGHRGTQPQHF. The CDR3 DNA reads as TGTGCCAGTCTAAGGGGTCATAGGGGTACTCAGCCCCAGCATTTT. The full variable domain, rest sourced from reference TRBV19 and TRBJ1-5, is DGGITQSPKYLFRKEGQNVTLSCEQNLNHDAMYWYRQDPGQGLRLIYYSQIVNDFQKGDIAEGYSVSREKKESFPLTVTSAQKNPTAFYLCASLRGHRGTQPQHFGDGTRLSIL.

This clone came up a few times. The chain couples TRBV18 to TRBJ2-7; 8 bases are shared with TRBD1. The CDR3 is 14 residues long. CDR1 is KGHSH, CDR2 LQKENI, per germline. V was clipped by 4 bases and J by 3 bases; unmatched bases: 5. In nucleotides, the CDR3 is TGTGCCAGCTCACGGGACAGGATCGGCTACGAGCAGTACTTC. The encoded protein is CASSRDRIGYEQYF.

The genes are TRBV15 and TRBJ1-2; TRBD1 is a possible D gene (6 bases). This CDR3 spans 15 amino acids. In germline, CDR1 is LNHNV, CDR2 YYDKDF (reference sequence). V was trimmed by 1 base and J by 7 bases, leaving 16 bases between them. The CDR3 loop is CATSRGVGGGGGYTF. The CDR3 coding sequence is TGTGCCACCAGCAGAGGGGTGGGGGGCGGAGGTGGCTACACCTTC.

This clone was observed a handful of times. The chain has TRBV9 and TRBJ2-2; unclear D gene. V lost 6 bases, J lost 6 bases, and 21 bases lay in between. Per the germline V gene, CDR1 is SGDLS and CDR2 is YYNGEE. The CDR3 spans 16 residues. In nucleotides, the CDR3 is TGTGCCAGCATCCCCCGGGTGGCAGGCCCGTCCGGGGAGCTGTTTTTT. It is translated as CASIPRVAGPSGELFF.

By its share, this clone is large (0.1 to 1%). J is TRBJ2-7 and V is TRBV15, with 8 bases identical to TRBD1. J gave up 3 bases and V 3 bases, and 4 bases lay outside the gene matches. The CDR3 spans 14 residues. The germline gives CDR1 LNHNV, CDR2 YYDKDF (reference sequence). The CDR3 is CATSRDREGYEQYF. DNA for the CDR3: TGTGCCACCAGCAGGGACAGGGAAGGCTACGAGCAGTACTTC. Combining the CDR3 with reference TRBV15 and TRBJ2-7 gives the whole variable domain DAMVIQNPRYQVTQFGKPVTLSCSQTLNHNVMYWYQQKSSQAPKLLFHYYDKDFNNEADTPDNFQSRRPNTSFCFLDIRSPGLGDTAMYLCATSRDREGYEQYFGPGTRLTVT.

This clone has just one count. The V and J genes are TRBV19 and TRBJ2-1, with 7 bases lining up with TRBD1. V shed 7 bases and J 9 bases; nucleotides not matched to a gene: 12. CDR1 is LNHDA and CDR2 is SQIVND in the germline V gene (reference sequence). The CDR3 sequence is 14 residues long. The CDR3 coding sequence is TGTGCCAGTACAAAACAGGGGCGAGATAGTGAGCAGTTCTTC. Translating gives CASTKQGRDSEQFF.

The chain uses TRBV6-8 and TRBJ2-4; 9 bases map to TRBD1. The germline gives CDR1 MNHGY, CDR2 SAAAGT. V was pared by 0 bases and J by 3 bases, with 6 bases of the junction left unmatched. There are 17 residues in the CDR3. CDR3 in amino acids: CASSYSTGGLGKNIQYF. The CDR3 DNA follows: TGTGCCAGCAGTTACTCGACAGGGGGTCTGGGCAAAAACATTCAGTACTTC.

A single count supports this clone. The rearrangement uses TRBV19 and TRBJ1-2; D possibly corresponds to TRBD1 (5 bases). V was shortened by 3 bases and J by 7 bases, with 9 bases between the two germline ends. CDR1 LNHDA and CDR2 SQIVND come from the germline V gene (reference sequence). This CDR3 comprises 12 residues. The CDR3 DNA reads as TGTGCCAGTAGTATTTTGGGACGTGGCTACACCTTC. It specifies CASSILGRGYTF.

V gene TRBV28 combines with J gene TRBJ1-2; TRBD1 matches 8 bases. The CDR3 is made up of 16 amino acids. Trimming cost V 6 bases and J 2 bases; bases outside gene matches: 11. Germline V lookup: CDR1 MDHEN, CDR2 SYDVKM. This CDR3 is CASSEAGTGTNYGYTF. CDR3 nucleotides: TGTGCCAGCAGCGAAGCCGGGACAGGCACCAACTATGGCTACACCTTC.

In its sample, this clone ranks as medium-sized. The chain combines TRBV11-3 with TRBJ2-1; TRBD2 aligns across 7 bases. CDR1 is SGHNT, CDR2 YENEEA, per germline. The CDR3 consists of 14 residues. Trimming removed 5 bases from V and 5 bases from J; junction bases left unmatched: 6. CDR3 sequence: CASSPSSGNNEQFF. In nucleotides, the CDR3 is TGTGCCAGCAGCCCCTCTAGCGGCAACAATGAGCAGTTCTTC. The complete variable domain, with remaining parts taken from reference TRBV11-3 and TRBJ2-1, reads EAGVVQSPRYKIIEKKQPVAFWCNPISGHNTLYWYLQNLGQGPELLIRYENEEAVDDSQLPKDRFSAERLKGVDSTLKIQPAELGDSAVYLCASSPSSGNNEQFFGPGTRLTVL.

The J gene is TRBJ2-4, the V gene TRBV18; D could derive from TRBD1 or TRBD2 (6 bases each). The CDR3 runs to 16 residues. Germline V CDR1 and CDR2: KGHSH, LQKENI. Between the trimmed V and J ends, which lost 3 bases and 6 bases, there was a span of 18 bases. CDR3: CASSPSGAGGRNIQYF. In DNA form, the CDR3 reads TGTGCCAGCTCACCCTCGGGGGCCGGTGGCAGAAACATTCAGTACTTC.

This clone was detected a few times. The chain recombines TRBV28 with TRBJ2-5; tentatively, D is TRBD1 (5 bases). V shed 6 bases and J shed 2 bases, with 16 bases lying between them. The CDR3 contains 15 residues. Germline assignment: CDR1 MDHEN and CDR2 SYDVKM. The CDR3 region is CASSRRQTLQETQYF. CDR3 sequence (DNA): TGTGCCAGCAGCCGCAGACAGACGCTACAAGAGACCCAGTACTTC.

This chain connects TRBV19 to TRBJ1-5; 7 bases align to TRBD1. The germline V gene has CDR1 LNHDA and CDR2 SQIVND (reference sequence). This CDR3 has 17 residues. Trimming took 3 bases from V and 7 from J; bases not matched to a gene: 15. The CDR3 nucleotides read TGTGCCAGTAGTATCCTTAAGAGACAGGGAGAATACCAGCCCCAGCATTTT. Its protein product is CASSILKRQGEYQPQHF. The full variable domain, completed using reference TRBV19 and TRBJ1-5, is DGGITQSPKYLFRKEGQNVTLSCEQNLNHDAMYWYRQDPGQGLRLIYYSQIVNDFQKGDIAEGYSVSREKKESFPLTVTSAQKNPTAFYLCASSILKRQGEYQPQHFGDGTRLSIL.